The entry below gives a single T cell receptor beta chain sequence along with its context. This sample was taken from a study of blood T cell repertoires in COVID-19. Study-level information: The United States, Italy and Spain supplied acute and convalescent COVID-19 samples. Sources were T cells, B-cell-depleted T cells, or PBMCs; the material itself was cDNA or gDNA.

With V trimmed by 0 bases and J by 13 bases, 15 bases remained unmatched. In germline, CDR1 is MNHNY, CDR2 SVGAGI (reference sequence). The CDR3 contains 15 residues. Original analysis: Amplifying reference gene primers gave estimates of nucleated cell counts. Clones were read by immunoSEQ multiplex PCR, and TCRdb kept only the in-frame ones, dropping some. That table gives V, J and clone size, and the DNA gave D and trimming. The sample has around 88,000 clones, approximately 91% seen once. The receptor was isolated from a woman over 75 with acute or convalescent COVID-19. Sequencing used peripheral blood. The V call is TRBV6-6, the J call TRBJ2-7; 7 nucleotides match TRBD1. CDR3 nucleotides: TGTGCCAGCAGTTACTCGTTACCCTCGGCGGCAGGGGGATACTTC. Translation: CASSYSLPSAAGGYF.